The rows below give T cell receptor beta chains drawn from one sample of a study of metastatic and nonmetastatic thyroid tumors. With MiXCR, TCRdb reprocessed the PCR reads. Here the sample spans some 5,700 clones, roughly 30% being singletons. The sequenced sample consisted of adjacent normal tissue. These receptors all come from a female donor with papillary thyroid cancer or a benign thyroid nodule (not recorded which). Some clones in this sample may be carry-over from other donors' samples. Both conserved end residues are part of each CDR3. D genes are given only for firm matches. Not every row has a clone size; where given, it reads once, few, many or a size class.

size | D | J | V | CDR3 | DNA
many | . | TRBJ2-1 | TRBV4-2 | CASSQGGRGHEQFF | TGTGCCAGCAGCCAAGGGGGTAGGGGCCATGAGCAGTTCTTC
few | TRBD2 | TRBJ2-7 | TRBV27 | CASSFSGSDEQYF | TGTGCCAGCTCCTTCAGCGGGAGCGACGAGCAGTACTTC
. | . | TRBJ2-5 | TRBV6-1 | CASIQSGKAGTQYF | TGTGCCAGCATCCAGTCAGGGAAAGCAGGGACCCAGTACTTC
. | TRBD2 | TRBJ2-3 | TRBV29-1 | CSASLSGGINTQYF | TGCAGCGCTTCTCTATCGGGGGGGATCAATACGCAGTATTTT
medium-sized | . | TRBJ1-1 | TRBV29-1 | CSVEAQDESTEAFF | TGCAGCGTTGAAGCACAGGATGAGAGCACTGAAGCTTTCTTT
once | . | TRBJ2-1 | TRBV11-2 | CASSLDWGGYNEQFF | TGTGCCAGCAGCTTAGACTGGGGAGGCTACAATGAGCAGTTCTTC
medium-sized | . | TRBJ2-5 | TRBV20-1 | CSAPQETQYF | TGCAGTGCTCCTCAAGAGACCCAGTACTTC
. | TRBD1 | TRBJ2-1 | TRBV4-1 | CASKTGTGSINEQFF | TGCGCCAGCAAAACCGGGACAGGGAGTATCAATGAGCAGTTCTTC
. | . | TRBJ2-1 | TRBV15 | CATSPGTRYNEQFF | TGTGCCACCAGCCCAGGGACCAGGTACAATGAGCAGTTCTTC
. | TRBD2 | TRBJ2-7 | TRBV27 | CASSCTSDSYEQYF | TGTGCCAGCAGTTGTACTAGCGACTCCTACGAGCAGTACTTC
few | . | TRBJ2-2 | TRBV6-1 | CVSSRRPGLGELFF | TGTGTCAGCAGTCGTAGGCCAGGGCTCGGGGAGCTGTTTTTT
once | TRBD1 | TRBJ2-7 | TRBV5-1 | CASSPGQGSGKGGYEQYF | TGCGCCAGCAGCCCAGGACAGGGGTCCGGGAAGGGCGGCTACGAGCAGTACTTC
. | TRBD2 | TRBJ2-5 | TRBV7-6 | CASSSNAGLAGEETQYF | TGTGCCAGCAGCTCCAACGCGGGACTAGCGGGAGAAGAGACCCAGTACTTC
. | TRBD2 | TRBJ2-7 | TRBV4-1 | CASSQDREVPYEQYF | TGCGCCAGCAGCCAAGATCGGGAGGTTCCCTACGAGCAGTACTTC
. | TRBD1 | TRBJ2-7 | TRBV5-6 | CASSLRGQGDEQYF | TGTGCCAGCAGCCTTCGGGGACAGGGGGACGAGCAGTACTTC
few | . | TRBJ2-7 | TRBV28 | CASSYGLGEQYF | TGTGCCAGCAGTTACGGCCTTGGCGAGCAGTACTTC
few | TRBD2 | TRBJ2-1 | TRBV12-3/TRBV12-4 | CASSLETSGYNEQFF | TGTGCCAGCAGTTTGGAGACTAGCGGGTACAATGAGCAGTTCTTC
medium-sized | TRBD2 | TRBJ2-3 | TRBV6-4 | CASRPSGGRTDTQYF | TGTGCCAGCAGACCTAGCGGGGGGCGCACAGATACGCAGTATTTT